The 7 T cell receptor beta chains in this list originate from one sample, sequenced in a study of memory CD8 T cells in hepatitis C reinfection. Time point: late/post reinfection, 12 to 24 weeks after detection. The sorted cells went straight to TCR sequencing with no prior in vitro expansion. Profiled with immunoSEQ multiplex PCR; TCRdb holds only in-frame clones, not every one. This sample carries some 50,000 clones, roughly 87% of them seen once, and the ten largest clones take 0.72%. Sequencing used naive CD8+ T cells sorted from blood. These receptors all stem from a man younger than 35 with hepatitis C virus infection.

For the CDR3, the DNA is TGTGCCAGCAGCTTAAGATCCTTGGAGGAGACCCAGTACTTC. Translation: CASSLRSLEETQYF. The chain is built from TRBV7-8 and TRBJ2-5; D ambiguous. CDR1 is SGHVS, CDR2 FQNEAQ, per germline. This CDR3 comprises 14 residues. V gave up 2 bases and J gave up 5 bases, with 12 bases separating them.

The genes are TRBV5-5 and TRBJ2-1; D remains unclear. The CDR3 runs 15 residues. Germline V gene data show CDR1 as SGHKS and CDR2 as YYEKEE (reference sequence). Trimming pared 4 bases from V and 5 bases from J, leaving 16 bases between. CDR3 protein: CASSADALGDNEQFF. CDR3 sequence (DNA): TGTGCCAGCAGCGCCGACGCCCTAGGAGACAATGAGCAGTTCTTC.

This chain connects TRBV19 to TRBJ1-5; maybe TRBD1 (6 bases). Looked up from germline, CDR1 is LNHDA and CDR2 is SQIVND (reference sequence). The CDR3 runs 15 residues. Trimming pared 5 bases from V and 6 bases from J, leaving 17 bases between. CDR3 in DNA: TGTGCCAGTAGTCCTGGGACAAGGGGGAGTCAGCCCCAGCATTTT. As protein: CASSPGTRGSQPQHF.

This chain connects TRBV7-2 to TRBJ1-2; 8 nucleotides agree with TRBD1. CDR3 length equals 14 residues. The germline V gene has CDR1 SGHTA and CDR2 FQGNSA. The junction had 7 bases not matched to a gene; V was cut back by 4 bases and J by 6 bases. The CDR3 loop reads CASSSGQGRDGYTF. The CDR3 bases are TGTGCCAGCAGCTCAGGACAGGGCCGGGATGGCTACACCTTC.

J is TRBJ2-1 and V is TRBV15, with 9 positions matching TRBD1. Germline CDR1 is LNHNV and CDR2 is YYDKDF (reference sequence). This CDR3 has 14 amino acids. The ends lost 5 bases at V and 5 bases at J; junction bases unmatched: 4. The CDR3 loop reads CATSRDRVNNEQFF. The CDR3 coding sequence is TGTGCCACCAGCCGGGACAGGGTAAACAATGAGCAGTTCTTC.

The rearrangement links TRBV7-9 to TRBJ1-4; 10 nucleotides agree with TRBD1. Trimming removed 5 bases from V and 7 bases from J; junction bases left unmatched: 7. Germline V gives CDR1 SEHNR, CDR2 FQNEAQ (reference sequence). The CDR3 totals 15 residues. The CDR3 nucleotides read TGTGCCAGCAGCAACCGGGACAGGGGATTTGAAAAACTGTTTTTT. Translated: CASSNRDRGFEKLFF.

The rearrangement links TRBV7-9 to TRBJ2-1, with D perhaps matching TRBD2 (5 bases). This CDR3 region has 12 residues. V was pared by 1 base and J by 10 bases, with 8 bases between. CDR1 is SEHNR and CDR2 is FQNEAQ in the germline V gene (reference sequence). The CDR3 DNA is TGTGCCAGCAGCTTAGACGGGATAGAGCAGTTCTTC. Its translation: CASSLDGIEQFF.